This record concerns one T cell receptor (beta chain) sequence. The sample is drawn from a study of T cells expressing NK-cell markers. The overall study: HCMV seropositivity characterized most of the eight sequenced donors, and seronegativity one.

The germline V gene has CDR1 SGHAT and CDR2 FQDESV (reference sequence). The CDR3 runs to 20 residues. TCRdb re-called the 5' RACE reads and gives one entry per CDR3 protein, without DNA. The clone table shows 550,000 to 600,000 distinct CDR3 sequences, with the ten largest holding 3% to 4.5%. The sequenced sample was blood T cells: a sorted CD56 or NKG2C T cell subset, CD4+ or CD8+ T cells, or bulk PBMC T cells (not recorded which). The clonotype was recovered from a man aged 18 to 29 in good health. The chain joins TRBV11-1 to TRBJ2-3; lacking DNA, the TRBD2 call made by TCRdb goes unchecked. CDR3 in amino acids: CASSSYLTSGMVLGTDTQYF.